Sequencing of this T cell receptor beta chain was carried out in a study of T cells in Graves' hyperthyroidism and ophthalmopathy. What was amplified from RNA transcripts were TCR beta CDR3 regions. When the TCR CDR3 underwent first-round RT-PCR, the HTBI primer set was used. Via MiXCR, TCRdb re-called the multiplex PCR reads, giving one row per CDR3 protein. The sample includes more than 650,000 distinct CDR3 sequences, 14% of them seen just once. The CDR3 is 14 amino acids. The germline V gene encodes CDR1 MNHEY and CDR2 SVGAGI. V lost 0 bases and J lost 3, with 6 bases in between. The rearrangement links TRBV6-5 to TRBJ2-1, with D uncertain. Sequencing used blood. This TCR was sampled from a woman aged 18-29 years with Graves' hyperthyroidism. CDR3 DNA sequence: TGTGCCAGCAGTTACTCGACTTACTACAATGAGCAGTTCTTC. It translates to CASSYSTYYNEQFF.